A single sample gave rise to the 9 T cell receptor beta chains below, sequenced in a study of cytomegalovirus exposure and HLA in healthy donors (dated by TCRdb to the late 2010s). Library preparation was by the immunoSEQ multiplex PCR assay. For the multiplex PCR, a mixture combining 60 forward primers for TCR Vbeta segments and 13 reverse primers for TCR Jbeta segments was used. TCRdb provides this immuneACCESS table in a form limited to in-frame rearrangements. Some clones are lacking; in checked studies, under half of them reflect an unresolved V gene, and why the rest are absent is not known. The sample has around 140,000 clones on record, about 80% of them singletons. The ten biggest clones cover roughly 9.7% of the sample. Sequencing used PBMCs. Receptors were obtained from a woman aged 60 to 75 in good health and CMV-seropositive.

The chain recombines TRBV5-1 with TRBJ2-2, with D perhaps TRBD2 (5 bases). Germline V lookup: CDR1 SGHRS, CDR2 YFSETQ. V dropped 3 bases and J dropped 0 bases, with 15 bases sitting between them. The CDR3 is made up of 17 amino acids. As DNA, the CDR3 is TGCGCCAGCAGCTCAATAACGGACGGGACGAACACCGGGGAGCTGTTTTTT. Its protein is CASSSITDGTNTGELFF.

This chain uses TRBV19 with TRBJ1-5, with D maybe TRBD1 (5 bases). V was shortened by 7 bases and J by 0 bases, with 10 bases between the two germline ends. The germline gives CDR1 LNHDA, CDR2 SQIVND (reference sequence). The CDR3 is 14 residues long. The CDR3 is CASMSGNSNQPQHF. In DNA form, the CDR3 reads TGTGCCAGTATGTCAGGGAATAGCAATCAGCCCCAGCATTTT. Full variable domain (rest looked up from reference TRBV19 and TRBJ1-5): DGGITQSPKYLFRKEGQNVTLSCEQNLNHDAMYWYRQDPGQGLRLIYYSQIVNDFQKGDIAEGYSVSREKKESFPLTVTSAQKNPTAFYLCASMSGNSNQPQHFGDGTRLSIL.

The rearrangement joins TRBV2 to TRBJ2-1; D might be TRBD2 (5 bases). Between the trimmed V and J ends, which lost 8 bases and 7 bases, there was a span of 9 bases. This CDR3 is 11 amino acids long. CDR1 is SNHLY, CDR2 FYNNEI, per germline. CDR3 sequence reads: CASRGQNEQFF. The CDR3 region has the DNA TGTGCCAGCCGCGGGCAGAATGAGCAGTTCTTC. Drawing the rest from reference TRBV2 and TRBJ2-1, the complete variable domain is EPEVTQTPSHQVTQMGQEVILRCVPISNHLYFYWYRQILGQKVEFLVSFYNNEISEKSEIFDDQFSVERPDGSNFTLKIRSTKLEDSAMYFCASRGQNEQFFGPGTRLTVL.

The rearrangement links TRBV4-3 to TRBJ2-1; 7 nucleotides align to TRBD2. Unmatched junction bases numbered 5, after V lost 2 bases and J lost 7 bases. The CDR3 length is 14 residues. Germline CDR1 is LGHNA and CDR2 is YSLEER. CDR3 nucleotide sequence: TGCGCCAGCAGCCAACCGGGACTATCAAATGAGCAGTTCTTC. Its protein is CASSQPGLSNEQFF.

The CDR3 sequence is CASSYSPANYGYTF. As DNA, the CDR3 is TGTGCCAGCAGTTACTCCCCAGCTAACTATGGCTACACCTTC. This chain joins TRBV6-6 and TRBJ1-2; D unresolved. Germline assignment: CDR1 MNHNY and CDR2 SVGAGI (reference sequence). The V end was cut by 0 bases, the J end by 0 bases, with 5 bases between. This CDR3 contains 14 residues.

The CDR3 sequence is CASASESGTGVAYEQYF. In DNA form, the CDR3 reads TGTGCCAGTGCCAGTGAATCCGGGACAGGGGTCGCCTACGAGCAGTACTTC. V is TRBV19 and J is TRBJ2-7; TRBD1 agrees at 10 bases. J was trimmed by 2 bases and V by 8 bases; bases with no gene match: 15. The germline gives CDR1 LNHDA, CDR2 SQIVND (reference sequence). This CDR3 comprises 17 residues. The whole variable domain, remainder taken from reference TRBV19 and TRBJ2-7, is DGGITQSPKYLFRKEGQNVTLSCEQNLNHDAMYWYRQDPGQGLRLIYYSQIVNDFQKGDIAEGYSVSREKKESFPLTVTSAQKNPTAFYLCASASESGTGVAYEQYFGPGTRLTVT.

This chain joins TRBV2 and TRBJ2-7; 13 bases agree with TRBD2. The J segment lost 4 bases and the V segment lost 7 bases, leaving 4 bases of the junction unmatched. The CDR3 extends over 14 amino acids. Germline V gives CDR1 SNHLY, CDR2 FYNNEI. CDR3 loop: CASMGTSGKYEQYF. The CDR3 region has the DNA TGTGCCAGCATGGGGACTAGCGGGAAGTACGAGCAGTACTTC.

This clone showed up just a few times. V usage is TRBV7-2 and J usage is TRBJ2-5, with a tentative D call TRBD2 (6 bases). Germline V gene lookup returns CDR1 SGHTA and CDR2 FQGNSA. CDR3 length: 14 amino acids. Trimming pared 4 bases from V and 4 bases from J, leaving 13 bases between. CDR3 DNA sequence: TGTGCCAGCAGCTCCTCTCCCGGGGGAGAGACCCAGTACTTC. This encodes CASSSSPGGETQYF. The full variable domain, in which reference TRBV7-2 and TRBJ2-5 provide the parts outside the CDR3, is GAGVSQSPSNKVTEKGKDVELRCDPISGHTALYWYRQSLGQGLEFLIYFQGNSAPDKSGLPSDRFSAERTGGSVSTLTIQRTQQEDSAVYLCASSSSPGGETQYFGPGTRLLVL.

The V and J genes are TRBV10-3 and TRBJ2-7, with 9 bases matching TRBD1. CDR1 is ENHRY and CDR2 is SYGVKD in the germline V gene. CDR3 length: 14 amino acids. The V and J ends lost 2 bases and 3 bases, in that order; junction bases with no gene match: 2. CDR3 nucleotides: TGTGCCATCAGTGAGGGGGACAGGGACTACGAGCAGTACTTC. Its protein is CAISEGDRDYEQYF.